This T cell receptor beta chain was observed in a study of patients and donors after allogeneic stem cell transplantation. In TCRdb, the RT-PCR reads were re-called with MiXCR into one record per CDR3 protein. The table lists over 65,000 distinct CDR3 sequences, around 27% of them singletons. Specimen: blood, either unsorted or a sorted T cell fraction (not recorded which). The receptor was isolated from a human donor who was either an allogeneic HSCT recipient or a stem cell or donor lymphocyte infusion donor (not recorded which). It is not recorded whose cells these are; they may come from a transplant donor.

CDR3 nucleotides: TGCGCCAGCAGCTTGGTGGGTACACGAGGGACCGGGGAGCTGTTTTTT. Its protein product is CASSLVGTRGTGELFF. The chain joins TRBV5-1 to TRBJ2-2, with D possibly being TRBD2 (5 bases). The germline V gene encodes CDR1 SGHRS and CDR2 YFSETQ. V was shortened by 0 bases and J by 5 bases, with 14 bases between the two germline ends. This CDR3 has 16 residues.